The sequence of this T cell receptor beta chain was determined in a study of blood T cell repertoires in COVID-19. Whole-study context: PBMCs, B-cell-depleted T cells, or T cells provided the cDNA or gDNA that made up the material.

In the study's own analysis: Amplification with reference gene primers provided the estimates of nucleated cell counts. Generated by immunoSEQ multiplex PCR, the TCRdb table keeps only in-frame clones and is missing some. V and J calls and clone size follow that table, whereas D and trimming were derived from the DNA. The sample shows approximately 74,000 clones, roughly 86% of them seen only once. The CDR3 is 16 residues long. The junction had 11 bases not matched to a gene; V was cut back by 8 bases and J by 0 bases. Germline V gene lookup returns CDR1 MDHEN and CDR2 SYDVKM. The sequenced sample consisted of peripheral blood. The chain joins TRBV28 to TRBJ2-7; 9 bases are shared with TRBD1. The source is a man in his 70s with acute or convalescent COVID-19. The CDR3 loop is CASGKTGGLISYEQYF. The CDR3, as DNA: TGTGCCAGCGGCAAAACAGGGGGCCTCATCTCCTACGAGCAGTACTTC.